The T cell receptor beta chain described here comes from a study of shared clonotypes between healthy human individuals. The study's findings and limits: It was expected that sequencing depth would affect clonotype sharing among donors. Across subsets, estimated richness was generally greater for naive than for memory populations.

Worth noting for this clone: What it binds is unknown. The same CDR3 is also encoded by other DNA sequences in this sample.

The CDR3 extends over 13 amino acids. Trimming took off 0 bases at V and 7 bases at J, with 10 bases between the two ends. CDR1 and CDR2 (germline): GTSNPN, SVGIG (reference sequence). Using immunoSEQ multiplex PCR, the repertoire was profiled, and TCRdb retains in-frame clones only, with some absent. The table has over 2 million clones, roughly 94% seen once. This receptor was obtained from a man aged 18 to 29 in good health. Sequenced: naive CD4+ T cells sorted from blood. As to subset: CD45RA+ positively selected. The rearrangement uses TRBV30 and TRBJ1-5, with D perhaps matching TRBD1 (6 bases). The CDR3 DNA follows: TGTGCCTGGAGTGTATCGGGGGGCCAGCCCCAGCATTTT. It yields the protein CAWSVSGGQPQHF.